This T cell receptor (beta chain) is drawn from a study of regulatory T cells in long-lasting Graves disease. Time point meaning: newly diagnosed GD, antithyroid drugs for less than 3 months. Scientists built the TCR library using RNA that was extracted from PBMCs. The CDR3 has 17 amino acids. V trimming: 0 bases; J trimming: 4 bases; junction bases outside the gene matches: 4. Germline CDR1 SGDLS, CDR2 YYNGEE. Assembly of TCR beta libraries relied on iRepertoire HTBI primers together with Arm-PCR of CDR3 regions. TCRdb passed the multiplex PCR reads through MiXCR, listing each CDR3 protein once. The table shows hundreds of thousands of distinct CDR3 sequences, with 16% occurring only once. In addition, the sample was reused for a study of T cells in Graves' hyperthyroidism and ophthalmopathy.

The sequencing here drew on peripheral blood mononuclear cells (PBMCs), taken at new diagnosis, from a patient treated with antithyroid drugs. The receptor comes from a woman aged 30 to 39 with Graves disease. The chain is built from TRBV9 and TRBJ2-2, with 12 bases fitting TRBD1. The CDR3 DNA reads TGTGCCAGCAGCGTAGGGGGGACAGGGGGCGGCACCGGGGAGCTGTTTTTT. Encoded protein: CASSVGGTGGGTGELFF.